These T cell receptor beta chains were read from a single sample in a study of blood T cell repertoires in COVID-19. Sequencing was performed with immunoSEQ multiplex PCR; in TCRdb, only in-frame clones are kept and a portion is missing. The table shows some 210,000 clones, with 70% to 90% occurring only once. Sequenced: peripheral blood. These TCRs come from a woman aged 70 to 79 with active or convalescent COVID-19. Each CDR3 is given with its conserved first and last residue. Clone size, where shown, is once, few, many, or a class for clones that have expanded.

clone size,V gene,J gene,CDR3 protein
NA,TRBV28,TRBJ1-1,CASTRGGPLNTEAFF
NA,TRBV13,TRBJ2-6,CASSLRVSGANVLTF
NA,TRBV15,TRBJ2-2,CATSEGADGELFF
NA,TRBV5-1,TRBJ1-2,CASSSGDFTGGYTF
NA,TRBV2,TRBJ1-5,CASSEVGGNQPQHF
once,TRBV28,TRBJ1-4,CASSLNRGPVNEKLFF
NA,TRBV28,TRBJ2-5,CASSLGTSGLQETQYF
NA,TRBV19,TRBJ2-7,CASSSGDRATYEQYF
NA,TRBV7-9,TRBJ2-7,CASSFRLPGQPYEQYF
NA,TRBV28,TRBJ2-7,CASSPLSYEQYF
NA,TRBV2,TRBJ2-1,CASSRQGRTPYNEQFF
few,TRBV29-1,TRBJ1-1,CSVVLQGRYTEAFF
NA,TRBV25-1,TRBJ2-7,CACGLTSYEQYF
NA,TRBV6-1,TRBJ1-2,CASSEAARSGGAGYTF
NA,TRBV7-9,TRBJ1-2,CASSSELDRAYGYTF
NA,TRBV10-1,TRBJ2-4,CASSDIRKNIQYF
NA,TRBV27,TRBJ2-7,CASRLGGAEQYF
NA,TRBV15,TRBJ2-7,CATSRELAGVYEQYF
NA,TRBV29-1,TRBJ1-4,CSVEGGEGNEKLFF
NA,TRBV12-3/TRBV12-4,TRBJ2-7,CASRQTSALYF